Reported below is one T cell receptor beta chain. The data were taken from a study of blood T cell repertoires in COVID-19. At the level of the study: The United States, Italy and Spain were the sources of the acute and convalescent COVID-19 samples. T cells, B-cell-depleted T cells, or PBMCs provided the cDNA or gDNA that served as material.

This CDR3 region has 18 residues. J lost 4 bases, V lost 1 base, and 11 bases had no gene match. The germline gives CDR1 SGHDN, CDR2 FVKESK. Original processing notes: Amplification of reference gene primers provided the estimated nucleated cell counts. The data were produced by immunoSEQ multiplex PCR, yet TCRdb's version contains in-frame clones alone and is incomplete. Clone size and the V and J calls come from that table; the DNA yielded D and trimming. The table includes about 230,000 clones, about 80% detected once. The sequenced material came from peripheral blood. The sequence came from a woman between 45 and 60 years old with acute or convalescent COVID-19. The chain couples TRBV14 to TRBJ2-7; TRBD2 aligns across 12 bases. CDR3 protein: CASSQVGPPLAGGYEQYF. In DNA, the CDR3 is TGTGCCAGCAGCCAAGTTGGTCCCCCCCTAGCGGGAGGGTACGAGCAGTACTTC.